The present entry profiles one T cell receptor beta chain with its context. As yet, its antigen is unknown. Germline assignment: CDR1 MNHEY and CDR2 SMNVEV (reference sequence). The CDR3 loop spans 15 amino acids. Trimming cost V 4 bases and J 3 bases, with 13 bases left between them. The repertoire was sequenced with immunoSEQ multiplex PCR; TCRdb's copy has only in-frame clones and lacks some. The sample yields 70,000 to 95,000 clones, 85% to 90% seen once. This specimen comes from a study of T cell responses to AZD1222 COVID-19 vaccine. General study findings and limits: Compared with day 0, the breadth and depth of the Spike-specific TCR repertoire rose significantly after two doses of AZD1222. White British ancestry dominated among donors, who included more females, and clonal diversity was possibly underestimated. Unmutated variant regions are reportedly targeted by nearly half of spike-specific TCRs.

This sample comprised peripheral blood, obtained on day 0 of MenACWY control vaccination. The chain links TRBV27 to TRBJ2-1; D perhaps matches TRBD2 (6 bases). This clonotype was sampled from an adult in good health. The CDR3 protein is CASSSGTGGYNEQFF. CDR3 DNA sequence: TGTGCCAGCAGTTCAGGAACCGGGGGCTACAATGAGCAGTTCTTC.